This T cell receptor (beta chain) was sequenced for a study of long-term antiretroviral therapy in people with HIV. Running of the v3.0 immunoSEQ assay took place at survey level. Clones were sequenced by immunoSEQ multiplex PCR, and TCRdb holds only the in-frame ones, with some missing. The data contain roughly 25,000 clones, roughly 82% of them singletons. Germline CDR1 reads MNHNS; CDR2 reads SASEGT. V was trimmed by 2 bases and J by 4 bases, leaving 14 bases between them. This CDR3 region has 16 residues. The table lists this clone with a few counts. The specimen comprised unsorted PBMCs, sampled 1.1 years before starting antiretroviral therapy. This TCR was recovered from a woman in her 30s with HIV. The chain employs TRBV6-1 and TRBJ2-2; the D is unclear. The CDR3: CASSELLGSGTGELFF. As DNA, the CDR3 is TGTGCCAGCAGTGAATTATTGGGCAGTGGCACCGGGGAGCTGTTTTTT.